The rows below give T cell receptor beta chains drawn from one sample of a study of T cells in tuberculosis. TCRdb keeps only in-frame clones here, not all; method: immunoSEQ multiplex PCR. The sample records tens of thousands of clones, less than 95% being singletons. Here the sequenced sample was PBMCs, taken at tuberculosis diagnosis. Receptors originate from an adult with tuberculosis. Each CDR3 is given with its conserved first and last residue. Each record gives: J gene, V gene, clone size, D gene, CDR3 protein, CDR3 DNA. The D gene is left open where the match is weak. Rows give clone size only sometimes, using once, few, many, or a class for an expanded clone.

J gene: TRBJ1-5; V gene: TRBV6-1; clone size: NA; D gene: TRBD1; CDR3 protein: CASRQQGVSNQPQHF; CDR3 DNA: TGTGCCAGCAGGCAACAGGGGGTGAGCAATCAGCCCCAGCATTTT
J gene: TRBJ2-5; V gene: TRBV6-6; clone size: NA; D gene: NA; CDR3 protein: CASSYEQGPAETQYF; CDR3 DNA: TGTGCCAGCAGTTACGAACAGGGTCCTGCGGAGACCCAGTACTTC
J gene: TRBJ1-1; V gene: TRBV10-2; clone size: NA; D gene: TRBD1; CDR3 protein: CASSEAGQGGTMNTEAFF; CDR3 DNA: TGCGCCAGCAGTGAGGCGGGACAGGGGGGGACCATGAACACTGAAGCTTTCTTT
J gene: TRBJ1-3; V gene: TRBV27; clone size: NA; D gene: NA; CDR3 protein: CASSLTGWTGNTIYF; CDR3 DNA: TGTGCCAGCAGTTTAACGGGATGGACTGGAAACACCATATATTTT
J gene: TRBJ1-4; V gene: TRBV18; clone size: NA; D gene: NA; CDR3 protein: CASSLATNEKLFF; CDR3 DNA: TGTGCCAGCTCACTAGCCACTAATGAAAAACTGTTTTTT
J gene: TRBJ1-3; V gene: TRBV29-1; clone size: NA; D gene: NA; CDR3 protein: CSVGGGVDTIYF; CDR3 DNA: TGCAGCGTTGGGGGGGGCGTAGACACCATATATTTT
J gene: TRBJ2-3; V gene: TRBV7-3; clone size: NA; D gene: TRBD2; CDR3 protein: CASSSLAGGSTDTQYF; CDR3 DNA: TGTGCCAGCAGCTCCTTAGCGGGGGGTAGCACAGATACGCAGTATTTT
J gene: TRBJ1-5; V gene: TRBV11-2; clone size: NA; D gene: NA; CDR3 protein: CASSPRGGPNQPQHF; CDR3 DNA: TGTGCCAGCAGCCCCAGGGGAGGGCCCAATCAGCCCCAGCATTTT
J gene: TRBJ1-2; V gene: TRBV5-8; clone size: once; D gene: NA; CDR3 protein: CARKSSGGRESYTF; CDR3 DNA: TGTGCCAGAAAATCGTCGGGGGGTCGTGAGAGCTACACCTTC
J gene: TRBJ1-2; V gene: TRBV5-6; clone size: once; D gene: NA; CDR3 protein: CASSSRRNYGYTF; CDR3 DNA: TGTGCCAGCAGCTCCAGGAGGAACTATGGCTACACCTTC
J gene: TRBJ1-5; V gene: TRBV5-1; clone size: NA; D gene: NA; CDR3 protein: CASSLGDYSNQPQHF; CDR3 DNA: TGCGCCAGCAGCTTGGGGGACTATAGCAATCAGCCCCAGCATTTT
J gene: TRBJ2-3; V gene: TRBV5-4; clone size: NA; D gene: TRBD2; CDR3 protein: CASSLVSSGGAGDTQYF; CDR3 DNA: TGTGCCAGCAGCTTGGTTTCTAGCGGGGGGGCCGGGGATACGCAGTATTTT
J gene: TRBJ1-1; V gene: TRBV6-7; clone size: NA; D gene: TRBD1; CDR3 protein: CASSFSPGQGNTEAFF; CDR3 DNA: TGTGCCAGCAGTTTCTCCCCCGGACAGGGAAACACTGAAGCTTTCTTT
J gene: TRBJ1-2; V gene: TRBV12-5; clone size: NA; D gene: NA; CDR3 protein: CASGLVPQGGYTF; CDR3 DNA: TGTGCTAGTGGTTTGGTACCTCAGGGTGGCTACACCTTC
J gene: TRBJ1-6; V gene: TRBV9; clone size: NA; D gene: TRBD1; CDR3 protein: CASSAGTGNNSPLHF; CDR3 DNA: TGTGCCAGCAGCGCCGGGACAGGCAATAATTCACCCCTCCACTTT
J gene: TRBJ1-2; V gene: TRBV5-6; clone size: NA; D gene: NA; CDR3 protein: CASSLVPGMNYGYTF; CDR3 DNA: TGTGCCAGCAGCTTGGTTCCAGGGATGAACTATGGCTACACCTTC
J gene: TRBJ1-1; V gene: TRBV27; clone size: NA; D gene: TRBD1; CDR3 protein: CASSETGTEAFF; CDR3 DNA: TGTGCCAGCAGTGAGACAGGGACTGAAGCTTTCTTT
J gene: TRBJ1-1; V gene: TRBV5-4; clone size: NA; D gene: TRBD1; CDR3 protein: CASSYLGQMTEAFF; CDR3 DNA: TGTGCCAGCAGCTACCTGGGACAGATGACTGAAGCTTTCTTT
J gene: TRBJ1-4; V gene: TRBV4-1; clone size: NA; D gene: NA; CDR3 protein: CASSVRLGANEKLFF; CDR3 DNA: TGCGCCAGCAGCGTTCGACTGGGTGCTAATGAAAAACTGTTTTTT
J gene: TRBJ2-3; V gene: TRBV28; clone size: NA; D gene: TRBD2; CDR3 protein: CASSFWGGSTDTQYF; CDR3 DNA: TGTGCCAGCAGTTTTTGGGGGGGAAGCACAGATACGCAGTATTTT
J gene: TRBJ1-2; V gene: TRBV19; clone size: NA; D gene: TRBD1; CDR3 protein: CASSGVATGGRGYTF; CDR3 DNA: TGTGCCAGTAGTGGCGTCGCGACAGGGGGCCGGGGCTACACCTTC
J gene: TRBJ2-3; V gene: TRBV27; clone size: NA; D gene: NA; CDR3 protein: CASSSASPDTQYF; CDR3 DNA: TGTGCCAGCAGTTCGGCTAGCCCAGATACGCAGTATTTT
J gene: TRBJ1-5; V gene: TRBV6-5; clone size: NA; D gene: NA; CDR3 protein: CASSTHGSNQPQHF; CDR3 DNA: TGTGCCAGCAGTACTCACGGGAGCAATCAGCCCCAGCATTTT
J gene: TRBJ1-2; V gene: TRBV19; clone size: NA; D gene: NA; CDR3 protein: CASSIRSQGIRYGYTF; CDR3 DNA: TGTGCCAGTAGTATTCGATCCCAGGGGATCAGGTATGGCTACACCTTC
J gene: TRBJ1-6; V gene: TRBV11-2; clone size: NA; D gene: NA; CDR3 protein: CASSLPGSSVAKGSPLHF; CDR3 DNA: TGTGCCAGCAGCTTACCCGGGAGCAGCGTCGCGAAGGGTTCACCCCTCCACTTT
J gene: TRBJ1-6; V gene: TRBV28; clone size: NA; D gene: NA; CDR3 protein: CASSLLGGEMGSYNSPLHF; CDR3 DNA: TGTGCCAGCAGTTTATTGGGGGGTGAGATGGGCTCCTATAATTCACCCCTCCACTTT
J gene: TRBJ1-5; V gene: TRBV6-1; clone size: NA; D gene: NA; CDR3 protein: CASSGGLYSNQPQHF; CDR3 DNA: TGTGCCAGCAGCGGGGGTTTGTATAGCAATCAGCCCCAGCATTTT
J gene: TRBJ1-2; V gene: TRBV5-1; clone size: NA; D gene: NA; CDR3 protein: CASSPLPGDYGYTF; CDR3 DNA: TGCGCCAGCAGCCCTCTACCAGGGGACTATGGCTACACCTTC
J gene: TRBJ1-6; V gene: TRBV27; clone size: NA; D gene: TRBD1; CDR3 protein: CASSDRGSSYNSPLHF; CDR3 DNA: TGTGCCAGCAGCGACAGGGGGAGCTCCTATAATTCACCCCTCCACTTT
J gene: TRBJ1-5; V gene: TRBV28; clone size: NA; D gene: NA; CDR3 protein: CASSLVYKGNQPQHF; CDR3 DNA: TGTGCCAGCAGTTTAGTCTATAAGGGGAATCAGCCCCAGCATTTT
J gene: TRBJ1-3; V gene: TRBV2; clone size: NA; D gene: TRBD1; CDR3 protein: CAARGSSGNTIYF; CDR3 DNA: TGTGCCGCCAGGGGGAGCTCTGGAAACACCATATATTTT
J gene: TRBJ2-3; V gene: TRBV6-1; clone size: NA; D gene: TRBD2; CDR3 protein: CASSEIPGGGATDTQYF; CDR3 DNA: TGTGCCAGCAGTGAAATACCGGGCGGGGGGGCAACAGATACGCAGTATTTT
J gene: TRBJ1-3; V gene: TRBV18; clone size: NA; D gene: NA; CDR3 protein: CASSGGQENTIYF; CDR3 DNA: TGTGCCAGCTCAGGAGGGCAGGAAAACACCATATATTTT
J gene: TRBJ2-7; V gene: TRBV11-2; clone size: NA; D gene: TRBD2; CDR3 protein: CASSWGLAVSSYEQYF; CDR3 DNA: TGTGCCAGCAGCTGGGGACTAGCGGTTAGCTCCTACGAGCAGTACTTC
J gene: TRBJ1-1; V gene: TRBV6-5; clone size: once; D gene: TRBD1; CDR3 protein: CASRGAGGKRTEAFF; CDR3 DNA: TGTGCCAGCAGAGGCGCAGGGGGCAAGAGGACTGAAGCTTTCTTT
J gene: TRBJ1-4; V gene: TRBV5-6; clone size: NA; D gene: TRBD1; CDR3 protein: CASSYGTGNEKLFF; CDR3 DNA: TGTGCCAGCAGCTATGGGACAGGGAATGAAAAACTGTTTTTT
J gene: TRBJ2-1; V gene: TRBV6-6; clone size: once; D gene: NA; CDR3 protein: CASIPDSKNEQFF; CDR3 DNA: TGTGCCAGCATCCCGGACAGTAAGAATGAGCAGTTCTTC
J gene: TRBJ2-3; V gene: TRBV4-1; clone size: NA; D gene: TRBD1; CDR3 protein: CASSRPQGAGTDTQYF; CDR3 DNA: TGCGCCAGCAGCCGGCCGCAGGGGGCAGGCACAGATACGCAGTATTTT
J gene: TRBJ1-2; V gene: TRBV6-5; clone size: NA; D gene: NA; CDR3 protein: CASSYIVGGNYGYTF; CDR3 DNA: TGTGCCAGCAGTTACATCGTGGGGGGTAACTATGGCTACACCTTC
J gene: TRBJ1-2; V gene: TRBV15; clone size: NA; D gene: NA; CDR3 protein: CATSSIYDRDYGYTF; CDR3 DNA: TGTGCCACCAGCAGCATTTACGATCGAGACTATGGCTACACCTTC
J gene: TRBJ2-3; V gene: TRBV4-2; clone size: NA; D gene: TRBD2; CDR3 protein: CASSQAGGGGADTQYF; CDR3 DNA: TGTGCCAGCAGCCAAGCCGGCGGGGGTGGAGCAGATACGCAGTATTTT
J gene: TRBJ2-5; V gene: TRBV5-4; clone size: NA; D gene: NA; CDR3 protein: CASSPQIQETQYF; CDR3 DNA: TGTGCCAGCAGCCCGCAGATACAAGAGACCCAGTACTTC
J gene: TRBJ1-6; V gene: TRBV27; clone size: NA; D gene: TRBD1; CDR3 protein: CASRDRGRSPLHF; CDR3 DNA: TGTGCCAGCAGGGACAGGGGGCGTTCACCCCTCCACTTT
J gene: TRBJ1-5; V gene: TRBV7-6; clone size: NA; D gene: NA; CDR3 protein: CASGTLYNQPQHF; CDR3 DNA: TGTGCCAGCGGGACATTGTACAATCAGCCCCAGCATTTT
J gene: TRBJ1-6; V gene: TRBV6-5; clone size: once; D gene: NA; CDR3 protein: CASHGGGSSPLHF; CDR3 DNA: TGTGCCAGCCACGGGGGGGGTTCATCACCCCTCCACTTT
J gene: TRBJ1-4; V gene: TRBV4-2; clone size: NA; D gene: TRBD1; CDR3 protein: CASSRLSGTEKTTNEKLFF; CDR3 DNA: TGTGCCAGCAGCCGACTCTCCGGGACAGAAAAAACAACTAATGAAAAACTGTTTTTT
J gene: TRBJ2-7; V gene: TRBV6-6; clone size: NA; D gene: NA; CDR3 protein: CASSYSEESSYEQYF; CDR3 DNA: TGTGCCAGCAGTTACTCGGAGGAGAGCTCCTACGAGCAGTACTTC
J gene: TRBJ1-5; V gene: TRBV6-4; clone size: NA; D gene: NA; CDR3 protein: CASSQDSNQPQHF; CDR3 DNA: TGTGCCAGCAGCCAGGATAGCAATCAGCCCCAGCATTTT
J gene: TRBJ2-7; V gene: TRBV6-5; clone size: once; D gene: NA; CDR3 protein: CASSEREYYEQYF; CDR3 DNA: TGTGCCAGCAGCGAGAGGGAGTACTACGAGCAGTACTTC
J gene: TRBJ1-1; V gene: TRBV14; clone size: once; D gene: NA; CDR3 protein: CASSHEELNTEAFF; CDR3 DNA: TGTGCCAGCAGCCACGAAGAGTTGAACACTGAAGCTTTCTTT
J gene: TRBJ1-4; V gene: TRBV19; clone size: NA; D gene: TRBD1; CDR3 protein: CASSTLWTGAVEKLFF; CDR3 DNA: TGTGCCAGTAGTACCCTATGGACAGGCGCAGTCGAAAAACTGTTTTTT
J gene: TRBJ2-3; V gene: TRBV25-1; clone size: NA; D gene: NA; CDR3 protein: CASSDRGLPSTDTQYF; CDR3 DNA: TGTGCCAGCAGTGATCGGGGTTTACCTAGCACAGATACGCAGTATTTT
J gene: TRBJ2-1; V gene: TRBV7-9; clone size: once; D gene: NA; CDR3 protein: CASSLGPRQGDEQFF; CDR3 DNA: TGTGCCAGCAGCTTAGGGCCGCGGCAGGGCGATGAGCAGTTCTTC
J gene: TRBJ1-5; V gene: TRBV4-1; clone size: NA; D gene: NA; CDR3 protein: CASSHPGTLDQPQHF; CDR3 DNA: TGCGCCAGCAGCCATCCCGGGACACTGGATCAGCCCCAGCATTTT
J gene: TRBJ1-2; V gene: TRBV27; clone size: NA; D gene: TRBD1; CDR3 protein: CASSPDRDNYGYTF; CDR3 DNA: TGTGCCAGCAGCCCGGACAGGGACAACTATGGCTACACCTTC
J gene: TRBJ1-6; V gene: TRBV13; clone size: NA; D gene: NA; CDR3 protein: CASSAGTRGSPLHF; CDR3 DNA: TGTGCCAGCAGCGCCGGGACAAGAGGTTCACCCCTCCACTTT
J gene: TRBJ2-4; V gene: TRBV9; clone size: NA; D gene: TRBD2; CDR3 protein: CASSVAGGGAKNIQYF; CDR3 DNA: TGTGCCAGCAGCGTAGCGGGGGGGGGTGCCAAAAACATTCAGTACTTC